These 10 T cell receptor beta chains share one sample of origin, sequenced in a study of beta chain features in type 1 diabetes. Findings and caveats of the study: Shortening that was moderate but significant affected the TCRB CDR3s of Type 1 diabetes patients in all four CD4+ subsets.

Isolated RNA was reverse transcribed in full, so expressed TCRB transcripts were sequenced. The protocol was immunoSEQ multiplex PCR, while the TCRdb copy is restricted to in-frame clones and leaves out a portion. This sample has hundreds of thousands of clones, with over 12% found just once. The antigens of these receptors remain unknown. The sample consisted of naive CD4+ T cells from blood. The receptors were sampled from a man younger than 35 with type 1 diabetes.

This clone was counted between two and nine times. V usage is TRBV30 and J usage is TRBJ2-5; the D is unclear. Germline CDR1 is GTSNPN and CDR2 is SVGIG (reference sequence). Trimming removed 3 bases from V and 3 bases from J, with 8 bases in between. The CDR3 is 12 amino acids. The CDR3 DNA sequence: TGTGCCTGGAGAAAGGGAAAAGAGACCCAGTACTTC. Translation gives CAWRKGKETQYF.

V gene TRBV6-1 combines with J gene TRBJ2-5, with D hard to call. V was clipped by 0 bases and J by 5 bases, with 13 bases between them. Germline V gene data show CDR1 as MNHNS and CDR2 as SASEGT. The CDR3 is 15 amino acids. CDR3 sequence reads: CASSEAAGFQETQYF. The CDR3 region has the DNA TGTGCCAGCAGTGAAGCGGCAGGCTTCCAGGAGACCCAGTACTTC.

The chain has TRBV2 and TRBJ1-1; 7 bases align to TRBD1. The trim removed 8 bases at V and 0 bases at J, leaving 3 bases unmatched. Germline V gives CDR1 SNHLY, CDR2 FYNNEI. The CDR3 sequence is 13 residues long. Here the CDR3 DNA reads TGTGCCAGCGGGACAGAAATGAACACTGAAGCTTTCTTT. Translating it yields CASGTEMNTEAFF.

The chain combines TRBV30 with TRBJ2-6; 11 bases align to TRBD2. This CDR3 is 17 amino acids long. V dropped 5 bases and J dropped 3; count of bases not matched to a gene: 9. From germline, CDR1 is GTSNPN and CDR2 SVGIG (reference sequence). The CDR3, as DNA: TGTGCCTGGGGACTAGCGGGTCCCTTTGGTGGGGCCAACGTCCTGACTTTC. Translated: CAWGLAGPFGGANVLTF.

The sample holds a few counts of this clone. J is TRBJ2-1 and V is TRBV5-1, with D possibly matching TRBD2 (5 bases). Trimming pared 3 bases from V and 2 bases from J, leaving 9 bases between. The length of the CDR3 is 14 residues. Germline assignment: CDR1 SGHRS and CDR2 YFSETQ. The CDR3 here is CASSSPEAYNEQFF. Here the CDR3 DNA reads TGCGCCAGCAGCTCTCCGGAGGCCTACAATGAGCAGTTCTTC.

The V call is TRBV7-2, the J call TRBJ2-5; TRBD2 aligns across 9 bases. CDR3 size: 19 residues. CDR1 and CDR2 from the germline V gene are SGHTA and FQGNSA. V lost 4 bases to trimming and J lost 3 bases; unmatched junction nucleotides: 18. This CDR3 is CASSSRAFSSGSREETQYF. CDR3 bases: TGTGCCAGCAGCTCGCGGGCCTTCAGTAGCGGGAGCCGGGAAGAGACCCAGTACTTC.

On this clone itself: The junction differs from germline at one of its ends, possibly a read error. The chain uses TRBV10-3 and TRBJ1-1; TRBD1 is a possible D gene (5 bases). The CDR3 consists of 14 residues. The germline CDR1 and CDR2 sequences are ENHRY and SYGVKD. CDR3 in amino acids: CAVSLQGPNTEAFF. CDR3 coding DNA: TGTGCCGTCAGCCTTCAGGGTCCAAACACTGAAGCTTTCTTT.

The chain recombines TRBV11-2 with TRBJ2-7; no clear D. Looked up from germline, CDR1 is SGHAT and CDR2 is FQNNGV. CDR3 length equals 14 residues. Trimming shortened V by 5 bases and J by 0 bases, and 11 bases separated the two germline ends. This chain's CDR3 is CASSGWSSSYEQYF. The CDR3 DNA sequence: TGTGCCAGCAGCGGGTGGAGCAGCTCCTACGAGCAGTACTTC.

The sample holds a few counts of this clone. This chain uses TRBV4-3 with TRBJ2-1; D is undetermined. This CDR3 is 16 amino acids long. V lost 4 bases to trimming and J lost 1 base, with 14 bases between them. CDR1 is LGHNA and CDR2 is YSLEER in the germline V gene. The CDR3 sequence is CASSPDGRRSYNEQFF. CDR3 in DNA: TGCGCCAGCAGCCCGGACGGACGTAGATCCTACAATGAGCAGTTCTTC.

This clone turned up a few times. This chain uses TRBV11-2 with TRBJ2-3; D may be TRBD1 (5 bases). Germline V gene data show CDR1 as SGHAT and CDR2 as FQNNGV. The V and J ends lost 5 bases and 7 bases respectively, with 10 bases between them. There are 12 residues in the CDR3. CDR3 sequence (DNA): TGTGCCAGCAGCCCATGGGGCTATACGCAGTATTTT. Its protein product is CASSPWGYTQYF.